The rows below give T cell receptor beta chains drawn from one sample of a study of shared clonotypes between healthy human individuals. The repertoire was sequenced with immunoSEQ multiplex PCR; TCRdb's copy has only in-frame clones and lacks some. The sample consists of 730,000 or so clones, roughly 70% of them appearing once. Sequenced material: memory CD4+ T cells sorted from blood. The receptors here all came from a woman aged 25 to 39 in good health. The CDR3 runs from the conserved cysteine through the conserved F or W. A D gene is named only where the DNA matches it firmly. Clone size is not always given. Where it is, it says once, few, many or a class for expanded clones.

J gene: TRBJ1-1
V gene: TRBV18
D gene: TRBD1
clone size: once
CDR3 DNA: TGTGCCAGCTCGTGGGACAGCGTGGAGAACACTGAAGCTTTCTTT
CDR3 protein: CASSWDSVENTEAFF

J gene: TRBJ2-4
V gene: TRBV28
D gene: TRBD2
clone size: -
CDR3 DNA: TGTGCCAGCGCAGCGGGGGCCAAAAACATTCAGTACTTC
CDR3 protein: CASAAGAKNIQYF

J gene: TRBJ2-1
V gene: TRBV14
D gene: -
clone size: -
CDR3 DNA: TGTGCCAGCAGCCGACAGGTCTACAATGAGCAGTTCTTC
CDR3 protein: CASSRQVYNEQFF

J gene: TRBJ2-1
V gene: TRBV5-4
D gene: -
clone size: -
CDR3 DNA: TGTGCCAGCAGCTTGGTGGGCCGACACAATGAGCAGTTCTTC
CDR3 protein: CASSLVGRHNEQFF

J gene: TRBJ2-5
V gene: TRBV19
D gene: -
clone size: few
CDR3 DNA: TGTGCCAGTAGTAGGGTAGCCAGGCAAGAGACCCAGTACTTC
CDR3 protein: CASSRVARQETQYF

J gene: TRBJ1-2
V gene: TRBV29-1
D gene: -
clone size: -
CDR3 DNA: TGCAGCGCCACGCGGGGAAGGGCGTATGGCTACACCTTC
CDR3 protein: CSATRGRAYGYTF

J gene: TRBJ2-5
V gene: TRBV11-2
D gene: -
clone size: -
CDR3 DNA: TGTGCCAGCAGCCAGGGACGGATGGAGACCCAGTACTTC
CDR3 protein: CASSQGRMETQYF

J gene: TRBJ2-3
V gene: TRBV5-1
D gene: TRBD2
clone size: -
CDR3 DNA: TGCGCCAGCAGCACCACTAGCGGATCAGATACGCAGTATTTT
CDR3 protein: CASSTTSGSDTQYF

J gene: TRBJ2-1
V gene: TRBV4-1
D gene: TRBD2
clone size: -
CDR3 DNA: TGCGCCAGCAGCCAAGGCGGACTAGCGGGAGGGCCTAGCGACAATGAGCAGTTCTTC
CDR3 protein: CASSQGGLAGGPSDNEQFF

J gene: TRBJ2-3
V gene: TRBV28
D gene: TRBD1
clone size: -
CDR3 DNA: TGTGCCAGCACCGACCCGGGACAGGGTCGAGATACGCAGTATTTT
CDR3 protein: CASTDPGQGRDTQYF

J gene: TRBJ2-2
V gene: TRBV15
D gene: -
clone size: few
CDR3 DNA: TGTGCCACCAGCAGACCTAACACCGGGGAGCTGTTTTTT
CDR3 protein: CATSRPNTGELFF

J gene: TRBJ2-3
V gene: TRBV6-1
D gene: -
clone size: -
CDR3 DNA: TGTGCCAGCAGTGACCTTTACCGGGCGAGCACAGATACGCAGTATTTT
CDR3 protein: CASSDLYRASTDTQYF

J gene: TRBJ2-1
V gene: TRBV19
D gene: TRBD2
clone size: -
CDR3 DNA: TGTGCCAGCAGACTAGCGGGGGGCAATGAGCAGTTCTTC
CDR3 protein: CASRLAGGNEQFF

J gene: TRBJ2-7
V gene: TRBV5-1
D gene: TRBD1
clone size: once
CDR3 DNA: TGCGCCAGCAGCTTGGGGGACAGAGGGAACGAGCAGTACTTC
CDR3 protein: CASSLGDRGNEQYF